This T cell receptor (beta chain) appears in the sequencing data of a study of blood T cell repertoires in COVID-19 (dated by TCRdb to 2018 to 2021). For the wider study: Collaborator samples came from the United States, Italy and Spain and covered acute and convalescent phases of COVID-19. The material from the prospective study consisted of cDNA or gDNA derived from T cells, B-cell-depleted T cells, or PBMCs. The dataset comprised deeply sampled blood TCRbeta repertoires from subjects exposed to, actively infected with, or recovered from COVID-19. The repertoires were made available in a free public database intended to serve as a resource for research on the immune response to SARS-CoV-2. Samples came from the ongoing ImmuneRACE study (first 160 participants) plus 1,254 subjects from 6 global collaborators. The sample metadata nearly always contained a de-identified subject ID, COVID-19 status, age in years and sex. HLA class I and class II types, where available, came from metadata supplied by the sample provider rather than from assay-based typing.

TCRbeta CDR3 regions were amplified from genomic DNA using the immunoSEQ Assay, a bias-controlled multiplex PCR. Per the source publication's procedure: Nucleated cell counts per sample were estimated from amplification of reference gene primers within the assay. To quantify the absolute abundance of each unique TCRbeta CDR3 rearrangement, sequence reads were collapsed and filtered. For each sample, productive Simpson clonality was calculated by taking the square root of Simpson's diversity index across productive rearrangements. TCRdb took this table from immuneACCESS and kept in-frame rearrangements with V and J called. Such tables lack part of the clones; where checked against another copy, unresolved V genes explain under half of the gap, and the rest is unexplained. D and trimming come from the DNA, and the V and J calls and clone size come from that table. The sample table contains about 180,000 clones; only one count was recorded for about 85% of them. The top ten constitute less than 8% of the sample.

At one collaborating source in Seattle, patients were enrolled during active infection and were followed longitudinally through the course of disease. The collaborating institutions used their own protocols to collect whole blood in K2EDTA tubes. Collaborator samples were shipped for TCRbeta analysis as frozen whole blood, isolated PBMCs, or DNA extracted from either sample type. The paper as a whole reports these results and caveats: The amount of clinical and demographic metadata varied by source and participant and was provided uncurated.

The germline ends are 15 bases apart after V is trimmed by 1 base and J by 5 bases. The CDR3 spans 15 residues, from the cysteine through the phenylalanine. The sequence is cut down to CDR3 DNA, 45 bases in frame from base 1. Reading the germline V gene (reference sequence) gives CDR1 SEHNR and CDR2 FQNEAQ. In this sample, this clone turned up a few times. Its specific antigen is unknown. No per-base quality is available; no much larger clone lies one base away. The sequence was collected from a man at least 80 years old with COVID-19, enrolled during active disease. The chain links TRBV7-9 with TRBJ2-7, and perhaps TRBD1 as D gene, on 5 matching bases. What was sequenced was peripheral blood. The DNA sequence is given as TGTGCCAGCAGCTTAGTGGATATAAGGGGCCACGAGCAGTACTTC. It is translated as CASSLVDIRGHEQYF.